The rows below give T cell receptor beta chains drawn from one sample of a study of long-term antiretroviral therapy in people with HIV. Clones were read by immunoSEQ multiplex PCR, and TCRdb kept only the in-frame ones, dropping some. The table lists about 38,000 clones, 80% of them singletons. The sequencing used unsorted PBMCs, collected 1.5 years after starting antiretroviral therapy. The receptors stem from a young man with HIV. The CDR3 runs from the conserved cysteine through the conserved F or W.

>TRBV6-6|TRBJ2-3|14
CASSALGGGDTQYF
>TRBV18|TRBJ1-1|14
CASSPLDKNTEAFF
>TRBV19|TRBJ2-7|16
CASSLMPGLASYEQYF
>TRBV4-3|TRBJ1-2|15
CASRGLGQGENGYTF
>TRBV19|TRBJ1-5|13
CASSIQLNQPQHF
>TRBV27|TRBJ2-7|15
CASNTFWGAKDEQYF
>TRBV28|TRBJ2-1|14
CASSVAGGPDEQFF
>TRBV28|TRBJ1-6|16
CASSSGQGIFYSPLHF
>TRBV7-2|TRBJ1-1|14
CASSAGGLNTEAFF
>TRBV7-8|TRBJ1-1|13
CASSKDRDTEAFF
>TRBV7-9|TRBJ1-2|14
CASILIGTDYGYTF
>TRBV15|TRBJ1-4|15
CATSSRGATNEKLFF
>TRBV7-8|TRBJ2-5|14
CASSFRTLQETQYF
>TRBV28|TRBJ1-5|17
CASNPNGETGLVQPQHF
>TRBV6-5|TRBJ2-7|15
CASSYSTDLPGEQYF
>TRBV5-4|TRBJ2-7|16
CASSESSGGPVLEQYF
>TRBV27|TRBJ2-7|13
CASSLSSAFEEYF
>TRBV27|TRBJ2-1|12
CASSVVGNEQFF
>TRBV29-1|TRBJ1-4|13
CSVGQGAGEKLFF
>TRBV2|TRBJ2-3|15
CASSDGQGFTDTQYF
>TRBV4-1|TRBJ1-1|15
CASSQGWGVDTEAFF
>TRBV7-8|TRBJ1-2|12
CASSPGQGSTTF
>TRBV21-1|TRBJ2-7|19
CASRDDRDRGCRDSYEQYF
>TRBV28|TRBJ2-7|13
CASSSGLTYEQYF
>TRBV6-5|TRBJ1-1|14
CASSYGQGGTEAFF
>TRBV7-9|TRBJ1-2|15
CASSLAKAPYHGYTF
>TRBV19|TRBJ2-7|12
CASASGSYEQYF
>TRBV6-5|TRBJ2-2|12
CASSQWTGELFF
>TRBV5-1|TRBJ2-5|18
CASSLSPWASGAQETQYF
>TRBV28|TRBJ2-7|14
CASNPTGITYEQYF
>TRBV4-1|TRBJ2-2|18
CASSQDRGGVMNTGELFF
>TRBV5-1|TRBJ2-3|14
CASSSGQVPDTQYF
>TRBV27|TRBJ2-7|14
CASSPGLAVYEQYF
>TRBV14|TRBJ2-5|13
CASRDRGQETQYF
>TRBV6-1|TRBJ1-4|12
CASRDLNEKLFF
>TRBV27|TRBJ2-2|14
CASSLGGGTGELFF
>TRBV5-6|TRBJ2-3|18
CASSLVGGSGSVRDTQYF
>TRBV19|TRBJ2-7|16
CASSIGTSGRPYEQYF
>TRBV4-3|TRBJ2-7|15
CASSQEKGLYYEQYF
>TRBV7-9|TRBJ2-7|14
CASSLLAGGDEQYF
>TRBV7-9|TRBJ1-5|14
CASSLGNGLGPQHF
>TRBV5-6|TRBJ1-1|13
CASSFGRHTEAFF
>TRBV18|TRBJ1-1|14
CASSPSSGRTEAFF
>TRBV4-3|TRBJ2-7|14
CASSQVLGIYEQYF
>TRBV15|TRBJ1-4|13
CATSRTDNEKLFF
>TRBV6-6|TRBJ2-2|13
CASGPLNTGELFF
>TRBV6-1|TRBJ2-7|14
CASSDLPHSDEQYF
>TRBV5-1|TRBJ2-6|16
CASSYPQVTGANVLTF
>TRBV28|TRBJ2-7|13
CASKIQTSYEQYF
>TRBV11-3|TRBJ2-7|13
CASSFNQGAEQYF
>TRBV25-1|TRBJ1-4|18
CASSEFGAGDSTNEKLFF
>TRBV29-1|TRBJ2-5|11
CSVDLSETQYF
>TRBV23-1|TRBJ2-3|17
CASSQPLAGGSTDTQYF
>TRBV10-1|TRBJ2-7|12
CASSYIGYEQYF
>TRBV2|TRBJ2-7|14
CATRPGTGAYEQYF
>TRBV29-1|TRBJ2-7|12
CSVEEQAGEQYF
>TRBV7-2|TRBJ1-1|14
CASSRGEGYSEAFF